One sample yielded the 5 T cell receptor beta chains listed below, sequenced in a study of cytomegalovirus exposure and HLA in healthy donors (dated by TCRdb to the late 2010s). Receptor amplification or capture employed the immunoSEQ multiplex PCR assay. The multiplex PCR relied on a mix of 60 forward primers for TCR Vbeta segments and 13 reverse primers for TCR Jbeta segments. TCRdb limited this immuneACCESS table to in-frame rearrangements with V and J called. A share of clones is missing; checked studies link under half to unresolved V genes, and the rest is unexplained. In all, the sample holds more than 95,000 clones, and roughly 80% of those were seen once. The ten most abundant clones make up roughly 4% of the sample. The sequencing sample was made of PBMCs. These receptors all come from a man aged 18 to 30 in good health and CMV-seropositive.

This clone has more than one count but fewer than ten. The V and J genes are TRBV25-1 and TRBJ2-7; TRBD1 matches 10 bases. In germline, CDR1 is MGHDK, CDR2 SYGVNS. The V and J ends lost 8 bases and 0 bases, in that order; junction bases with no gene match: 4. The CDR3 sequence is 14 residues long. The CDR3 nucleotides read TGTGCCAGCGAGGACAGGGGGATCTCCTACGAGCAGTACTTC. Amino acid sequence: CASEDRGISYEQYF.

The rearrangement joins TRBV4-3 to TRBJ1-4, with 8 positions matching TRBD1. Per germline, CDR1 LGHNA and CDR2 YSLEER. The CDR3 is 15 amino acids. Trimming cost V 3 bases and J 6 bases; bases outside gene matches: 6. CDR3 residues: CASSQSGQGHEKLFF. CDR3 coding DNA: TGCGCCAGCAGCCAGAGCGGACAGGGACATGAAAAACTGTTTTTT.

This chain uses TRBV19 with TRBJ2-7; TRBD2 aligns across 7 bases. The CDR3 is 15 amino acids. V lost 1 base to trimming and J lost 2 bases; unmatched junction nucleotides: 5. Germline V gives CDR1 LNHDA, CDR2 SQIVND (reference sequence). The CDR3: CASSIALAATYEQYF. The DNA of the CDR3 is TGTGCCAGTAGTATAGCGCTAGCGGCAACCTACGAGCAGTACTTC. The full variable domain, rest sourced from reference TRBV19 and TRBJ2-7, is DGGITQSPKYLFRKEGQNVTLSCEQNLNHDAMYWYRQDPGQGLRLIYYSQIVNDFQKGDIAEGYSVSREKKESFPLTVTSAQKNPTAFYLCASSIALAATYEQYFGPGTRLTVT.

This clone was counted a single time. CDR3 residues: CASSQPGQGNYGYTF. The CDR3 DNA is TGCGCCAGCAGCCAACCTGGACAGGGGAACTATGGCTACACCTTC. The V call is TRBV4-1, the J call TRBJ1-2, with TRBD1 matching 9 bases. Germline loops: CDR1 MGHRA, CDR2 YSYEKL. The CDR3 is 15 amino acids. J lost 2 bases, V lost 2 bases, and 3 bases had no gene match.

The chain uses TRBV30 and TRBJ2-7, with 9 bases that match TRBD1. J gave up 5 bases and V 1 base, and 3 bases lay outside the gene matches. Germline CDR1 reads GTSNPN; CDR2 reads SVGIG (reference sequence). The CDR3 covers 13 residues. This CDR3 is CAWSGGQGNEQYF. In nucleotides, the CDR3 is TGTGCCTGGAGTGGCGGACAGGGGAACGAGCAGTACTTC.